Sequencing of this T cell receptor beta chain was carried out in a study of T cell clusters in autoimmune cytopenias (dated by TCRdb to about 2019). In terms of the full investigation: A mean age of around 56 years and a median age of roughly 61 years were recorded for the healthy donor controls, of whom about 55% of the roughly 45 were female. For primary cytopenia the controls were 25 to 30 age-matched healthy donors, whereas for secondary cytopenia the controls were approximately 15 age-matched CLL patients. Per sample, TRB sequencing gave a median depth of about 49,000 reads and a median of around 2,200 distinct TRB clonotypes. TRB and IGH repertoires from peripheral blood were sequenced in autoimmune cytopenia patients at active disease and during treatment follow-up, with healthy, CLL and autoimmune hepatitis controls included alongside. Repertoires from autoimmune hepatitis patients were compared with those of about two dozen healthy donors matched for age and sex. The study was designed to test whether a disease-specific immune repertoire signature usable as a blood-based biomarker is carried by autoimmune cytopenia patients.

CDR3 length: 13 amino acids, cysteine to phenylalanine. Only the protein is on record. From the germline V gene, CDR1 is KGHDR and CDR2 is SFDVKD. Multiplex PCR with a touch-down protocol amplified TRB rearrangements, with the TRB-A and TRB-B primer pools combined in a single tube. Illumina adapters and sample indices were added to the amplicons through two consecutive PCR reactions using Phusion HS II polymerase. Amplicons were gel-purified with the NucleoSpin Gel and PCR Clean-up kit, then quantified by Qubit and quality-checked on an Agilent 2100 Bioanalyzer. Libraries were sequenced on an Illumina MiSeq using 600-cycle, single-indexed, paired-end runs. The authors processed their data as follows. Alignment and assembly of TRB reads were performed with MiXCR version 2.1.12 and the default MiXCR reference library. A clone was defined by each unique CDR3 nucleotide sequence, and analysis was restricted to productive sequences with at least two reads. To assess repertoire diversity, an R script computed alpha-parameterized diversity profiles (alpha 0 to 5), which included the Shannon (alpha 1) and Simpson (alpha 2) indices. Combinatorial TRB VJ usage was computed with the tcR package and compared between cohorts by principal component analysis with ade4. Using GLIPH, TCRbeta CDR3s were clustered on pairs of cohorts matched for age and read depth, and a Wilcoxon test was used to compare cluster frequencies. Based on TCRdb reprocessing of the reads, there is one entry per CDR3 protein sequence, and DNA is missing. TCRdb, not the original authors, processed these V and J calls. The table for this sample records 1,500 or so distinct CDR3 sequences. More than 7% of the sample belongs to the ten largest clones.

Overall study outcomes, separate from this receptor: The GLIPH analysis suggested a lack of physiological T cell clusters in primary autoimmune cytopenia patients, since around 56 clusters were exclusive to healthy donors whereas about 17 were exclusive to patients. In the comparison of secondary cytopenia with CLL, the cluster-lack signature was not observed, apparently because the dominant lymphoma-associated repertoire masked the signature. Shifts in the TRB repertoire, including less even repertoires in secondary cytopenia and CLL, were mostly a reflection of lymphoma bias and not of autoimmunity. The T cell clusters were defined only in silico, and the functional role of the clusters still needed to be validated experimentally. Approximately 3-fold more exclusive TRB clusters were observed in healthy donors than in active autoimmune hepatitis patients, consistent with an autoimmunity-wide signature.

Its frequency places this clonotype as medium-sized (0.01 to 0.1%); no count is recorded. Its antigen remains undetermined. For each sample, TRB amplification used 250 to 300 ng of peripheral blood genomic DNA, equal to some 38,000 genome equivalents. The same sample was also studied in work on T cell repertoires in aging, cancer and after chemotherapy. Taken from the second paper: The donors fell into six age groups ranging from 30 or younger to 70 or older, and each group had at least three individuals. Control TCR repertoires from healthy donors were recorded across several months to years, and re-sampling revealed clear clonal overlap. About 8.3 million TCR reads were contained in the full dataset. Significantly lower blood TCR diversity and higher clonality were observed in untreated patients with hematological or solid cancers than in age-matched healthy donors. In healthy donors, the decline in TCR diversity with age was mainly due to loss of richness, whereas in cancer patients loss of evenness also played a role. In both cancer cohorts, the median generation probability rose over the chemotherapy interval, which suggests that the repertoire was reconstituted through rebound thymic output. According to the authors, the repertoire data do not permit conclusions about immunological memory after chemotherapy. The study profiled peripheral blood TCR beta repertoires from healthy donors and cancer patients to examine immunoaging and T cell reconstitution after chemotherapy. Alongside approximately 97 healthy donors serving as a reference group, the cohort included approximately 210 cancer patients, of whom roughly 91 had hematological cancers and fewer than 140 had solid cancers. MiXCR versions 2.12 and 3.0.5 were used to process the TRB sequences. Repertoire metrics included Shannon diversity, evenness, clonality (one minus evenness), and alpha-parameterized diversity profiles from alpha 0 to 5. The IGoR algorithm was used to calculate generation probabilities for clones in the paired samples taken before and after chemotherapy.

Sequencing was done on a sample of peripheral blood. This clonotype was obtained from a human donor in good health. Here the chain combines TRBV24-1 and TRBJ2-1; TCRdb names TRBD2, which stays unverified in the absence of DNA. The CDR3 protein is CATSDLAGDEQFF.